Below, 8 T cell receptor beta chains from the same sample are listed, as sequenced in a study of early stage breast cancer tumors. TCRdb's copy holds only in-frame clones and misses some; the assay was immunoSEQ multiplex PCR. Of 15,000 or so clones detected, about four fifths appear once; the ten largest clones hold 4% to 5.5%. Material for sequencing was normal breast tissue next to the tumor. The origin of the receptors is a person aged 25 to 45 with breast cancer.

This chain links TRBV7-7 with TRBJ2-5; 7 bases fit TRBD2. This CDR3 has 17 residues. V was pared by 5 bases and J by 2 bases, with 14 bases of the junction left unmatched. Germline CDR1 and CDR2: SSHAT and FNYEAQ (reference sequence). The CDR3 DNA reads as TGTGCCAGCAGCAGACGGTCTAGCGGAAGGTTACAAGAGACCCAGTACTTC. Its translation: CASSRRSSGRLQETQYF. Using reference TRBV7-7 and TRBJ2-5 for the parts outside the CDR3, the full variable domain is GAGVSQSPRYKVTKRGQDVTLRCDPISSHATLYWYQQALGQGPEFLTYFNYEAQPDKSGLPSDRFSAERPEGSISTLTIQRTEQRDSAMYRCASSRRSSGRLQETQYFGPGTRLLVL.

The chain couples TRBV7-3 to TRBJ2-1, with a possible D match to TRBD1 (6 bases). The CDR3 totals 16 residues. Germline V gene sequence: CDR1 SGHTA, CDR2 FQGTGA. Trimming took 3 bases from V and 4 from J, leaving 16 bases between them. In DNA form, the CDR3 reads TGTGCCAGCAGCTTGTACGACAGGAAAGATTACAATGAGCAGTTCTTC. This translates into CASSLYDRKDYNEQFF.

As DNA, the CDR3 is TGCGCCAGCAGCTTGGAAGTCAACAGCGGGACTGAGCAGTTCTTC. Translating it yields CASSLEVNSGTEQFF. The rearrangement uses TRBV5-1 and TRBJ2-1, with 7 bases identical to TRBD2. Per germline, CDR1 SGHRS and CDR2 YFSETQ. The CDR3 loop spans 15 amino acids. Trimming at V came to 0 bases and at J to 9 bases, leaving 9 bases not matched to a gene.

The count of this clone is one. The chain links TRBV5-5 to TRBJ1-5; tentative D call: TRBD1 (5 bases). Trimming pared 4 bases from V and 0 bases from J, leaving 11 bases between. Germline CDR1 reads SGHKS; CDR2 reads YYEKEE (reference sequence). The CDR3 consists of 15 residues. In nucleotides, the CDR3 is TGTGCCAGCAGCGCCAGGGCCGATAGCAATCAGCCCCAGCATTTT. Protein product: CASSARADSNQPQHF.

This chain uses TRBV6-5 with TRBJ2-1; D is undetermined. The V and J ends lost 6 bases and 2 bases respectively, with 11 bases between them. The CDR3 extends over 14 amino acids. Germline V lookup: CDR1 MNHEY, CDR2 SVGAGI. In DNA, the CDR3 is TGTGCCAGCAGGCAGCTGCTTCCCTACAATGAGCAGTTCTTC. This sequence encodes CASRQLLPYNEQFF.

This clone was observed once. The chain joins TRBV4-3 to TRBJ2-5; D unclear. CDR3 size: 14 residues. V shed 0 bases and J shed 5 bases, with 10 bases lying between them. The germline CDR1 and CDR2 sequences are LGHNA and YSLEER. CDR3 nucleotide sequence: TGCGCCAGCAGCCAAGATCTTCGACGGGAGACCCAGTACTTC. This gives the protein CASSQDLRRETQYF.

The V gene is TRBV7-9, the J gene TRBJ1-1; D is possibly TRBD1 (5 bases). V was cut by 3 bases and J by 1 base, with 6 bases left in between. CDR1 SEHNR and CDR2 FQNEAQ come from the germline V gene (reference sequence). The CDR3 spans 13 residues. The CDR3 DNA follows: TGTGCCAGCAGCTTCGGGGGGAACACTGAAGCTTTCTTT. Amino acids: CASSFGGNTEAFF.

V usage is TRBV7-3 and J usage is TRBJ2-1; D is ambiguous. The CDR3 extends over 11 amino acids. Germline CDR1 reads SGHTA; CDR2 reads FQGTGA. With 5 bases removed from V and 5 bases from J, the gap between germline ends came to 4 bases. The CDR3 DNA follows: TGTGCCAGCAGCCTCGACAATGAGCAGTTCTTC. Residues: CASSLDNEQFF.